This section outlines one T cell receptor beta chain sequence together with its context. CDR1 is SGHTA and CDR2 is FQGNSA in the germline V gene. This CDR3 comprises 13 residues. V lost 5 bases and J 3 bases, leaving 10 bases between the germline ends. The sorted conventional CD4+ T cells were CD25-low and CD127-high, with genomic DNA sequenced. Repertoires were generated with immunoSEQ multiplex PCR, while TCRdb's copy carries only in-frame clones and drops some. The sample shows several thousand clones, approximately 96% of them seen only once. These data are taken from a study of regulatory and conventional T cells in RAG deficiency.

The V call is TRBV7-2, the J call TRBJ1-2, with no clear D. The sample comprised CD4+ effector T cells sorted from blood. This TCR was sampled from a human donor with RAG deficiency presenting as severe combined immunodeficiency. The CDR3 spells CASSPGLYYGYTF. Here the CDR3 DNA reads TGTGCCAGCAGCCCAGGACTGTACTATGGCTACACCTTC. Full variable domain (outside the CDR3, taken from reference TRBV7-2 and TRBJ1-2): GAGVSQSPSNKVTEKGKDVELRCDPISGHTALYWYRQSLGQGLEFLIYFQGNSAPDKSGLPSDRFSAERTGGSVSTLTIQRTQQEDSAVYLCASSPGLYYGYTFGSGTRLTVV.